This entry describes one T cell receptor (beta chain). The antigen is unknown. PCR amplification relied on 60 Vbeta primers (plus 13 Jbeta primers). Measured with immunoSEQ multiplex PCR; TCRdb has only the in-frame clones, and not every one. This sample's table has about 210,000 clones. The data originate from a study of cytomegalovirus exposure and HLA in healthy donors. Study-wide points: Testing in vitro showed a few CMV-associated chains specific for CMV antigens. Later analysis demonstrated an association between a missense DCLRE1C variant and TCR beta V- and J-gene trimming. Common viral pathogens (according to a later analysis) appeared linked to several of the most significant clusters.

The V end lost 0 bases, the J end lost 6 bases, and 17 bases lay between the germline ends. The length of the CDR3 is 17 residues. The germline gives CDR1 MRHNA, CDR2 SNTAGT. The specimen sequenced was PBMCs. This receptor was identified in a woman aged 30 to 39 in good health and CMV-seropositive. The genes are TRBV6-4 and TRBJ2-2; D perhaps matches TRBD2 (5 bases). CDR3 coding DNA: TGTGCCAGCAGTGACTCTAAGGGAGCACTGGGTCCCGGGGAGCTGTTTTTT. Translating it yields CASSDSKGALGPGELFF.